Sequencing of this TCR beta chain was carried out in a study of OX40 agonist ivuxolimab in advanced cancers. The study, taken as a whole, reports: Some patients who did not respond also had low normalized T-cell clonal expansion.

Patients had blood sampled at baseline and again on cycle 4 day 1 and cycle 7 day 1. The table came from immunoSEQ multiplex PCR; TCRdb's copy has only in-frame clones and leaves some out. In the table there are about 20,000 clones, roughly 89% of which are singletons. As concerns this clone: Its matching antigen is unknown.

The specimen was CD4+ or CD8+ T cells sorted from blood, collected in a trial of the OX40 agonist ivuxolimab. The clonotype originates from an adult with an advanced solid tumor such as melanoma, head and neck, liver or kidney cancer.

DNA for the CDR3: TGTGCCAGCAGCTCGACTAGCGGGAGGGGGGCTGAGCAGTTCTTC. Translated, it gives CASSSTSGRGAEQFF. The rearrangement links TRBV7-9 to TRBJ2-1; 14 bases map to TRBD2. The CDR3 is 15 residues long. V trimming: 4 bases; J trimming: 9 bases; junction bases outside the gene matches: 5. CDR1 is SEHNR, CDR2 FQNEAQ, per germline (reference sequence).